The present entry profiles one TCR beta chain with its context. As to treatment: around 19 received Ad26.COV2.S at low or high dose, single or two shots; 5 received placebo; per-sample allocation not given. Sampling occurred on day 63 after the first vaccine or placebo injection. The data are from a study of Ad26.COV2.S vaccination and SARS-CoV-2 variants. Repertoires were generated with immunoSEQ multiplex PCR, while TCRdb's copy carries only in-frame clones and drops some. The sample consists of 300,000 to 450,000 clones, approximately 81% of them appearing once. J lost 6 bases, V lost 4 bases, and 8 bases had no gene match. This CDR3 region has 15 residues. Germline V gene data show CDR1 as SGDLS and CDR2 as YYNGEE.

The TCR sequence derives from a person between 18 and 60 years old who received the Ad26.COV2.S COVID-19 vaccine or a placebo. This specimen consisted of peripheral blood, obtained in a trial of Ad26.COV2.S vaccine versus placebo. The chain is built from TRBV9 and TRBJ2-1; 9 bases are a match to TRBD2. The CDR3 DNA is TGTGCCAGCAGCTTTAGCGGGAGACGAGGCAATGAGCAGTTCTTC. It translates to CASSFSGRRGNEQFF.